Listed here is a single T cell receptor beta chain. Its antigen is currently unknown. Each sample's TCRbeta library yielded on average about 38,000 productive templates. Using immunoSEQ multiplex PCR, the repertoire was profiled, and TCRdb retains in-frame clones only, with some absent. The sample includes around 7,000 clones, roughly 70% seen only once; the top ten take under 30%. This entry belongs to a study of STAT3 mutations in large granular lymphocyte leukemia. Whole-study results and caveats: Variable sampling intervals and differing treatment regimens complicated linking therapy response to TCR clonal burden changes. Samples missed the first appearance of the clone. In several patients, dominant TCR clone burden exceeded STAT3 mutant burden. Every T-cell large granular lymphocyte leukemia patient had at least one immunodominant TCR beta clonotype.

CDR3 length: 11 amino acids. V was trimmed by 8 bases and J by 11 bases, leaving 15 bases between them. Germline loops: CDR1 ENHRY, CDR2 SYGVKD. This clonotype was obtained from a woman between 40 and 55 years old with T-cell large granular lymphocyte leukemia. Some clones in this sample may be carry-over from other donors' samples. V and J are TRBV10-3 and TRBJ1-2; D perhaps matches TRBD1 (5 bases). Sequenced sample: peripheral blood mononuclear cells. CDR3 loop: CAIGAGADYTF. The CDR3 coding sequence is TGTGCCATCGGGGCAGGAGCGGATTACACCTTC.